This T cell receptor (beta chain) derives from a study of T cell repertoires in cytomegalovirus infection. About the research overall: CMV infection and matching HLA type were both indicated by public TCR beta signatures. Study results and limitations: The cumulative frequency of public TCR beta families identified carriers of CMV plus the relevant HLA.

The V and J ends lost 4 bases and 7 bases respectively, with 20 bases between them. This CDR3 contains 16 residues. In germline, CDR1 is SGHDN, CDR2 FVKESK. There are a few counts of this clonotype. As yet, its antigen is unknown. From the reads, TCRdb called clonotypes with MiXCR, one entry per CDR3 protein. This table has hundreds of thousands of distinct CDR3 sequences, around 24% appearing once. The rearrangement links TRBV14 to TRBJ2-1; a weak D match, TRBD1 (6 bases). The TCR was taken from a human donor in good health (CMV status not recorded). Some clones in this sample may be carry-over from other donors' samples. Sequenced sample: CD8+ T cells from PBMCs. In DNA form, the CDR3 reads TGTGCCAGCAGCCCCACTTGGGGGCGTTGGGAGAATGAGCAGTTCTTC. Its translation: CASSPTWGRWENEQFF.